The T cell receptor (beta chain) under discussion was sequenced for a study of T cells in Graves' hyperthyroidism and ophthalmopathy. Study outcomes and limitations: Ophthalmopathy stood apart from stable hyperthyroidism in a 13 V-J model. Blood also showed most of the thyroid clonotypes that were expanded above 0.001.

RNA transcripts were the template for amplifying TCR beta CDR3 regions. The primer set for the first-round RT-PCR of the TCR CDR3 was HTBI. MiXCR, run by TCRdb on the multiplex PCR reads, gives a single entry per CDR3 protein. The table shows about 480,000 distinct CDR3 sequences, with approximately 15% occurring only once. The CDR3 has 15 amino acids. The V segment lost 3 bases and the J segment 9 bases; nucleotides outside the gene matches: 2. The germline CDR1 and CDR2 sequences are MNHNS and SASEGT. This clonotype came up a few times. Its antigen is not known. The sequence was collected from a woman under 30 with Graves' hyperthyroidism. Sequencing was done on a sample of blood. The rearrangement joins TRBV6-1 to TRBJ2-1; TRBD2 agrees at 16 bases. The CDR3 here is CASSEGTSGRAEQFF. As DNA, the CDR3 is TGTGCCAGCAGTGAGGGGACTAGCGGGAGGGCTGAGCAGTTCTTC.